These 26 T cell receptor beta chains originate from one sample sequenced in a study of beta chain features in type 1 diabetes. The entirety of the isolated RNA underwent reverse transcription, so expressed TCRB transcripts were sequenced. TCRdb's table, derived via immunoSEQ multiplex PCR, lists solely in-frame clones and lacks some. The sample includes 860,000 or so clones, about a sixth seen only once; the top ten take around 0.02%. The sequencing sample was made of naive CD4+ T cells from blood. Receptors originate from a woman under 30 in good health.

V usage is TRBV6-5 and J usage is TRBJ2-3; D gene ambiguous. Per germline, CDR1 MNHEY and CDR2 SVGAGI. This CDR3 has 16 residues. The V gene lost 2 bases and the J gene lost 1 base, with 13 bases spanning the gap. CDR3 sequence: CASSYQRHRGTDTQYF. The DNA of the CDR3 is TGTGCCAGCAGTTACCAACGTCATAGGGGCACAGATACGCAGTATTTT.

The V call is TRBV4-1, the J call TRBJ2-1, with TRBD2 matching over 7 bases. The trim removed 5 bases at V and 6 bases at J, leaving 10 bases unmatched. The CDR3 consists of 15 residues. Germline V CDR1 and CDR2: MGHRA, YSYEKL. CDR3 protein: CASSSLAGVGNEQFF. In DNA form, the CDR3 reads TGCGCCAGCAGCTCCCTCGCGGGAGTGGGCAATGAGCAGTTCTTC.

The chain combines TRBV15 with TRBJ2-5; no firm D call. This CDR3 has 16 residues. The germline V gene encodes CDR1 LNHNV and CDR2 YYDKDF (reference sequence). Trimming stripped 0 bases from V and 1 base from J, with 12 bases between. CDR3 protein: CATSRDRPAIQETQYF. The CDR3 DNA reads TGTGCCACCAGCAGAGATAGGCCTGCAATCCAAGAGACCCAGTACTTC. The whole variable domain, filled in from reference TRBV15 and TRBJ2-5, reads DAMVIQNPRYQVTQFGKPVTLSCSQTLNHNVMYWYQQKSSQAPKLLFHYYDKDFNNEADTPDNFQSRRPNTSFCFLDIRSPGLGDTAMYLCATSRDRPAIQETQYFGPGTRLLVL.

The gene calls are TRBV5-6 and TRBJ2-7, with D possibly matching TRBD1 (5 bases). Germline V gene data show CDR1 as SGHDT and CDR2 as YYEEEE. Trimming removed 1 base from V and 5 bases from J, with 10 bases in between. There are 13 residues in the CDR3. CDR3 coding DNA: TGTGCCAGCAGCTTGTGGGCAGGGAACGAGCAGTACTTC. Its protein is CASSLWAGNEQYF.

The rearrangement uses TRBV4-2 and TRBJ2-1; 14 bases are shared with TRBD2. Germline V gene data show CDR1 as LGHNA and CDR2 as YNFKEQ. The CDR3 spans 19 residues. J gave up 7 bases and V 0 bases, and 11 bases lay outside the gene matches. In DNA form, the CDR3 reads TGTGCCAGCAGCCAAGAGGGTTTGCGGACTAGCGGGAGGTATAATGAGCAGTTCTTC. As protein: CASSQEGLRTSGRYNEQFF.

The sample holds a few counts of this clone. The chain joins TRBV6-6 to TRBJ2-1; 8 positions agree with TRBD2. This CDR3 has 13 residues. V shed 2 bases and J 7 bases; nucleotides not matched to a gene: 1. Germline CDR1 MNHNY, CDR2 SVGAGI (reference sequence). CDR3 loop: CASSYREGNEQFF. CDR3 coding DNA: TGTGCCAGCAGTTACCGGGAGGGGAATGAGCAGTTCTTC.

This clone has a handful of counts. The V call is TRBV28, the J call TRBJ2-1; D is perhaps TRBD1 (6 bases). Germline V gene sequence: CDR1 MDHEN, CDR2 SYDVKM. The V gene lost 2 bases and the J gene lost 7 bases, with 9 bases spanning the gap. The CDR3 covers 13 residues. CDR3 loop: CASSLPQGNEQFF. CDR3 nucleotide sequence: TGTGCCAGCAGTTTACCTCAGGGGAATGAGCAGTTCTTC.

This clone occurred a few times. CDR3 bases: TGTGCCATCAGTCAAGGACTAGCGAACACCGGGGAGCTGTTTTTT. Protein product: CAISQGLANTGELFF. The V and J genes are TRBV10-3 and TRBJ2-2, with 7 bases lining up with TRBD2. CDR1 ENHRY and CDR2 SYGVKD come from the germline V gene. The CDR3 has 15 residues. The junction had 3 bases not matched to a gene; V was cut back by 5 bases and J by 0 bases.

This clone was counted between two and nine times. The chain combines TRBV5-4 with TRBJ2-5; a weak D match, TRBD2 (5 bases). Trimming shortened V by 4 bases and J by 4 bases, and 14 bases separated the two germline ends. Germline assignment: CDR1 SGHNT and CDR2 YYREEE (reference sequence). The CDR3 has 14 residues. The CDR3 coding sequence is TGTGCCAGCAGCAACCGGGGTGCGGGAGAGACCCAGTACTTC. Translating it yields CASSNRGAGETQYF.

The chain employs TRBV5-1 and TRBJ2-7, with D perhaps being TRBD1 or TRBD2 (5 bases each). This CDR3 region has 15 residues. Trimming shortened V by 0 bases and J by 2 bases, and 12 bases separated the two germline ends. Germline assignment: CDR1 SGHRS and CDR2 YFSETQ. The CDR3 coding sequence is TGCGCCAGCAGCTTGGCTTGGCAGGGAGCCTACGAGCAGTACTTC. Translation gives CASSLAWQGAYEQYF.

Concerning this clone itself: The sample carries other DNA sequences with the same CDR3. This sequence joins TRBV28 and TRBJ2-7; D gene ambiguous. Looked up from germline, CDR1 is MDHEN and CDR2 is SYDVKM. This CDR3 is built from 11 residues. Between the trimmed V and J ends, which lost 2 bases and 4 bases, there was a span of 3 bases. CDR3: CASSLGYEQYF. CDR3 DNA sequence: TGTGCCAGCAGTTTAGGTTACGAGCAGTACTTC.

This clone was counted a single time. Other DNA sequences in the sample encode the same CDR3. This sequence joins TRBV28 and TRBJ2-5, with D unclear. Germline V gene sequence: CDR1 MDHEN, CDR2 SYDVKM. This CDR3 spans 13 amino acids. V lost 2 bases, J lost 4 bases, and 8 bases lay in between. The CDR3 loop reads CASSLGAPETQYF. The CDR3, as DNA: TGTGCCAGCAGTTTAGGAGCCCCAGAGACCCAGTACTTC.

Only a few counts were recorded for this clone. The rearrangement uses TRBV6-5 and TRBJ2-3; 9 bases are a match to TRBD1. The CDR3 totals 15 residues. The V gene's germline CDR1 is MNHEY and CDR2 SVGAGI. V lost 8 bases, J lost 4 bases, and 10 bases stayed unmatched. The CDR3 DNA is TGTGCCAGCCGCTCGGGACAGGGTCGGGCAGATACGCAGTATTTT. As protein: CASRSGQGRADTQYF.

This clone was counted a few times. In nucleotides, the CDR3 is TGCGCCAGCAGCTTAGGGACAGGGGACTTCACAGATACGCAGTATTTT. Its translation: CASSLGTGDFTDTQYF. The chain links TRBV5-1 to TRBJ2-3; 10 bases map to TRBD1. CDR3 length: 16 residues. The J segment lost 2 bases and the V segment lost 2 bases, leaving 5 bases of the junction unmatched. Germline lookup yields CDR1 SGHRS and CDR2 YFSETQ.

This clone has just a few counts. Other DNA variants within this sample encode the same CDR3. The chain is built from TRBV9 and TRBJ2-2; D unclear. This CDR3 spans 14 amino acids. V lost 0 bases to trimming and J lost 2 bases, with 5 bases between them. Germline assignment: CDR1 SGDLS and CDR2 YYNGEE. The CDR3 reads CASSVGPNTGELFF. CDR3 nucleotides: TGTGCCAGCAGCGTAGGGCCTAACACCGGGGAGCTGTTTTTT.

V and J are TRBV9 and TRBJ2-6; D assignment may be TRBD1 or TRBD2 (6 bases each). The CDR3 is 18 amino acids. Trimming took 4 bases from V and 1 from J, leaving 18 bases between them. Germline V lookup: CDR1 SGDLS, CDR2 YYNGEE. CDR3 DNA: TGTGCCAGCAGCCCCCGATTGGGGGGCACGTCTGGGGCCAACGTCCTGACTTTC. This encodes CASSPRLGGTSGANVLTF.

This clone occurred a few times. V and J are TRBV9 and TRBJ2-6; D remains ambiguous. CDR3 length: 13 amino acids. Trimming stripped 6 bases from V and 1 base from J, with 5 bases between. Germline values: CDR1 SGDLS, CDR2 YYNGEE. The CDR3 DNA reads TGTGCCAGCACCCGGTCTGGGGCCAACGTCCTGACTTTC. It yields the protein CASTRSGANVLTF.

V usage is TRBV6-6 and J usage is TRBJ2-1; D unclear. The germline V gene has CDR1 MNHNY and CDR2 SVGAGI (reference sequence). The CDR3 covers 13 residues. V was pared by 5 bases and J by 7 bases, with 12 bases between. CDR3 sequence (DNA): TGTGCCAGCAGTCCAATCTTCCTAAATGAGCAGTTCTTC. Its protein is CASSPIFLNEQFF.

This clone was observed a few times. The gene calls are TRBV5-1 and TRBJ2-2; no firm D call. V was trimmed by 0 bases and J by 2 bases, leaving 8 bases between them. CDR1 and CDR2 from the germline V gene are SGHRS and YFSETQ. This CDR3 comprises 15 residues. The DNA of the CDR3 is TGCGCCAGCAGCTTGGCCGGTTACAACACCGGGGAGCTGTTTTTT. Protein: CASSLAGYNTGELFF.

This chain links TRBV19 with TRBJ2-1, with 12 bases aligning to TRBD2. The CDR3 loop spans 15 amino acids. The germline gives CDR1 LNHDA, CDR2 SQIVND (reference sequence). The V and J ends lost 7 bases and 8 bases, in that order; junction bases with no gene match: 9. The CDR3 spells CASTLTSGRRYEQFF. The CDR3 bases are TGTGCCAGTACCTTGACTAGCGGGAGAAGGTATGAGCAGTTCTTC.

The table lists this clone with a few counts. The chain uses TRBV29-1 and TRBJ1-1; no clear D. Between the trimmed V and J ends, which lost 5 bases and 1 base, there was a span of 5 bases. Germline V CDR1 and CDR2: SQVTM, ANQGSEA. The CDR3 is 11 residues long. CDR3 sequence: CSVRTNTEAFF. As DNA, the CDR3 is TGCAGCGTTAGGACGAACACTGAAGCTTTCTTT.

The chain is built from TRBV5-4 and TRBJ1-1, with a tentative D call TRBD1 (5 bases). Germline loops: CDR1 SGHNT, CDR2 YYREEE (reference sequence). V gave up 5 bases and J gave up 1 base, with 9 bases separating them. There are 13 residues in the CDR3. The CDR3, as DNA: TGTGCCAGCAGTCAGGGTCAGAACACTGAAGCTTTCTTT. It translates to CASSQGQNTEAFF. Variable domain in full (rest from reference TRBV5-4 and TRBJ1-1): ETGVTQSPTHLIKTRGQQVTLRCSSQSGHNTVSWYQQALGQGPQFIFQYYREEENGRGNFPPRFSGLQFPNYSSELNVNALELDDSALYLCASSQGQNTEAFFGQGTRLTVV.

This clone was seen a handful of times. The chain is built from TRBV21-1 and TRBJ2-1; the table assigns TRBD2, which was not confirmed against the DNA. TRBV21-1 corresponds to a pseudogene. This CDR3 is 18 amino acids long. The CDR3 DNA is TGTGCCAGCAGCAAGGGAGATCAGCGGGATGAAACTTACAATGAGCAGTTCTTC. It is translated as CASSKGDQRDETYNEQFF.

The chain employs TRBV6-5 and TRBJ1-4; D unresolved. The ends were cut back, 2 bases at V and 5 bases at J, with 9 bases in the middle. Germline V CDR1 and CDR2: MNHEY, SVGAGI. This CDR3 spans 14 amino acids. The CDR3 DNA reads as TGTGCCAGCAGTTACGGCCAGCTGAATGAAAAACTGTTTTTT. This encodes CASSYGQLNEKLFF.

This clone came up a few times. The chain is built from TRBV2 and TRBJ2-3, with D unclear. CDR3 length: 13 residues. The germline CDR1 and CDR2 sequences are SNHLY and FYNNEI. With 7 bases removed from V and 8 bases from J, the gap between germline ends came to 16 bases. The CDR3 DNA is TGTGCCAGCAAGGAGCAGTCCACGGGTACGCAGTATTTT. Its translation is CASKEQSTGTQYF.

This clone showed up just a few times. The genes are TRBV19 and TRBJ2-7; maybe TRBD2 (5 bases). There are 13 residues in the CDR3. V lost 8 bases and J lost 1, with 12 bases in between. Germline V lookup: CDR1 LNHDA, CDR2 SQIVND (reference sequence). The CDR3 DNA is TGTGCCAGTGGACTGGTGGGGTCCTACGAGCAGTACTTC. Its protein is CASGLVGSYEQYF.